The source of this T cell receptor beta chain is a study of blood T cell repertoires in COVID-19. V gave up 2 bases and J gave up 9 bases, with 11 bases separating them. This CDR3 region has 13 residues. Sequenced by immunoSEQ multiplex PCR; TCRdb stores in-frame clones only, minus some. Of 300,000 to 400,000 clones in the sample, 80% to 90% were seen once. V and J are TRBV12-3 or TRBV12-4 and TRBJ2-4; weak D call: TRBD2 (6 bases). The sequence was collected from a woman aged 60-70 years with COVID-19, enrolled during active disease. Sequencing used peripheral blood. The CDR3 reads CASSLRGTVIQYF. The CDR3 DNA is TGTGCCAGCAGTTTACGGGGGACTGTCATTCAGTACTTC.